The rows below give T cell receptor beta chains drawn from one sample of a study of blood T cell repertoires in COVID-19. Libraries were prepared by immunoSEQ multiplex PCR; TCRdb keeps only in-frame clonotypes and omits some of them. The top ten clones hold nearly 0.9% of a sample with approximately 110,000 clones, around 88% of them seen once. What was sequenced was peripheral blood. Receptors were obtained from a woman in her 50s with active or convalescent COVID-19. The CDR3 runs from the conserved cysteine through the conserved F or W. D genes are given only for firm matches. Size is stated for part of the rows, as once, few or many counts, or as a class when the clone is expanded.

d_gene: TRBD1; v_gene: TRBV4-2; abundance: -; j_gene: TRBJ1-5; CDR3aa: CASSQGQGEFGNQPQHF; CDR3nt: TGTGCCAGCAGCCAAGGACAGGGGGAATTTGGCAATCAGCCCCAGCATTTT
d_gene: -; v_gene: TRBV6-4; abundance: -; j_gene: TRBJ2-3; CDR3aa: CASSDQGDSSTDTQYF; CDR3nt: TGTGCCAGCAGTGACCAGGGGGACTCTAGCACAGATACGCAGTATTTT
d_gene: -; v_gene: TRBV27; abundance: -; j_gene: TRBJ1-2; CDR3aa: CASSPPGWRASGYTF; CDR3nt: TGTGCCAGCAGTCCCCCCGGATGGAGGGCCAGTGGCTACACCTTC
d_gene: TRBD1; v_gene: TRBV5-4; abundance: once; j_gene: TRBJ2-3; CDR3aa: CASRKGQSRSTDTQYF; CDR3nt: TGTGCCAGCAGGAAGGGACAGTCACGCAGCACAGATACGCAGTATTTT
d_gene: TRBD2; v_gene: TRBV6-4; abundance: -; j_gene: TRBJ2-1; CDR3aa: CASSELAGGFGEQFF; CDR3nt: TGTGCCAGCAGTGAACTAGCGGGAGGGTTTGGTGAGCAGTTCTTC
d_gene: -; v_gene: TRBV5-4; abundance: -; j_gene: TRBJ1-1; CDR3aa: CASSLVYQVAGYSSEAFF; CDR3nt: TGTGCCAGCAGCTTGGTATACCAGGTGGCAGGGTACAGTTCTGAAGCTTTCTTT
d_gene: -; v_gene: TRBV28; abundance: -; j_gene: TRBJ1-1; CDR3aa: CASSPPGVENTEAFF; CDR3nt: TGTGCCAGCAGTCCCCCGGGGGTTGAGAACACTGAAGCTTTCTTT
d_gene: TRBD1; v_gene: TRBV7-9; abundance: -; j_gene: TRBJ2-6; CDR3aa: CASSPSDRESGANVLTF; CDR3nt: TGTGCCAGCAGCCCCTCGGACAGGGAGTCTGGGGCCAACGTCCTGACTTTC
d_gene: TRBD2; v_gene: TRBV7-8; abundance: -; j_gene: TRBJ2-2; CDR3aa: CASSLRGLTSGRAAGELFF; CDR3nt: TGTGCCAGCAGCTTACGGGGTCTAACTAGCGGGAGGGCCGCCGGGGAGCTGTTTTTT
d_gene: TRBD2; v_gene: TRBV29-1; abundance: -; j_gene: TRBJ2-7; CDR3aa: CSVSGLAGLSYEQYF; CDR3nt: TGCAGCGTTTCCGGACTAGCGGGGCTTTCCTACGAGCAGTACTTC
d_gene: TRBD1; v_gene: TRBV27; abundance: -; j_gene: TRBJ2-7; CDR3aa: CASSYEDRGSFYEQYF; CDR3nt: TGTGCCAGCAGCTACGAAGACAGGGGGAGTTTCTACGAGCAGTACTTC
d_gene: TRBD1; v_gene: TRBV28; abundance: -; j_gene: TRBJ1-5; CDR3aa: CASSPQGGRNQPQHF; CDR3nt: TGTGCCAGCAGCCCACAGGGGGGGAGGAATCAGCCCCAGCATTTT
d_gene: TRBD1; v_gene: TRBV7-8; abundance: -; j_gene: TRBJ1-1; CDR3aa: CASSQTGGEAFF; CDR3nt: TGTGCCAGCAGTCAGACAGGGGGTGAAGCTTTCTTT
d_gene: -; v_gene: TRBV4-2; abundance: -; j_gene: TRBJ1-1; CDR3aa: CASSQEWGEGLDTEAFF; CDR3nt: TGTGCCAGCAGCCAAGAGTGGGGGGAAGGTTTGGACACTGAAGCTTTCTTT
d_gene: -; v_gene: TRBV28; abundance: -; j_gene: TRBJ1-5; CDR3aa: CASHLGGATLYNQPQHF; CDR3nt: TGTGCCAGCCACCTAGGGGGGGCCACCCTCTATAATCAGCCCCAGCATTTT
d_gene: TRBD1; v_gene: TRBV4-1; abundance: -; j_gene: TRBJ2-7; CDR3aa: CASSHLTGTGGKEQYF; CDR3nt: TGCGCCAGCAGCCATCTAACCGGGACAGGGGGCAAGGAGCAGTACTTC
d_gene: -; v_gene: TRBV5-5; abundance: -; j_gene: TRBJ1-4; CDR3aa: CARLRGTGGEKLFF; CDR3nt: TGTGCCCGTCTGCGAGGAACTGGAGGGGAAAAACTGTTTTTT